The rows below give T cell receptor beta chains drawn from one sample of a study of cytotoxic CD8 clonotypes in ibrutinib-treated CLL. Sequenced by immunoSEQ multiplex PCR; TCRdb stores in-frame clones only, minus some. The sample yields roughly 56,000 clones, roughly 71% seen once. Specimen: PBMCs, collected after 12 months of ibrutinib treatment. These receptor sequences come from a human donor with chronic lymphocytic leukemia. Both conserved end residues are trimmed from each CDR3. D genes are given only for firm matches. Size tells how often a clone was seen (once, few, many) or the class of an expanded clone, and some rows leave it out.

D gene: TRBD2; V gene: TRBV5-4; J gene: TRBJ2-2; clone size: few; CDR3 protein: ASSPRTSPTSNTGELF
D gene: TRBD2; V gene: TRBV2; J gene: TRBJ2-1; clone size: few; CDR3 protein: ASSVTSGVYNEQF
D gene: TRBD2; V gene: TRBV19; J gene: TRBJ2-5; clone size: NA; CDR3 protein: ASSIGLAKTQY
D gene: NA; V gene: TRBV11-2; J gene: TRBJ2-5; clone size: NA; CDR3 protein: ASSSRETQY
D gene: TRBD1; V gene: TRBV30; J gene: TRBJ2-7; clone size: NA; CDR3 protein: AWSRGQGTNEQY
D gene: TRBD1; V gene: TRBV6-1; J gene: TRBJ1-2; clone size: NA; CDR3 protein: ASSKQGAYGYT
D gene: TRBD2; V gene: TRBV7-3; J gene: TRBJ2-1; clone size: NA; CDR3 protein: ASSQSTAGVGNEQF
D gene: TRBD1; V gene: TRBV15; J gene: TRBJ2-5; clone size: NA; CDR3 protein: ATSRDWLGTEETQY
D gene: NA; V gene: TRBV30; J gene: TRBJ2-7; clone size: NA; CDR3 protein: AWRTAGPVYEQY
D gene: NA; V gene: TRBV29-1; J gene: TRBJ2-3; clone size: once; CDR3 protein: SVEWGLTDTQY
D gene: NA; V gene: TRBV5-1; J gene: TRBJ2-2; clone size: NA; CDR3 protein: ASSEGGRGTGELF
D gene: TRBD1; V gene: TRBV18; J gene: TRBJ2-7; clone size: NA; CDR3 protein: ASSRTGTGGYEQY
D gene: NA; V gene: TRBV5-4; J gene: TRBJ2-2; clone size: NA; CDR3 protein: EAREQPANTGELF
D gene: NA; V gene: TRBV5-4; J gene: TRBJ2-1; clone size: NA; CDR3 protein: ASSLGPFPNEQF
D gene: TRBD1; V gene: TRBV6-6; J gene: TRBJ1-5; clone size: NA; CDR3 protein: ASSIDRVSQPQH
D gene: TRBD1; V gene: TRBV19; J gene: TRBJ2-7; clone size: NA; CDR3 protein: ASSRDRVTHEQY
D gene: TRBD1; V gene: TRBV2; J gene: TRBJ2-3; clone size: NA; CDR3 protein: ASSEARTGWADTQY
D gene: NA; V gene: TRBV25-1; J gene: TRBJ2-5; clone size: many; CDR3 protein: ASSEWTEEIQETQY
D gene: NA; V gene: TRBV11-2; J gene: TRBJ2-7; clone size: NA; CDR3 protein: ASSFVRGTYEQY
D gene: NA; V gene: TRBV5-6; J gene: TRBJ2-7; clone size: few; CDR3 protein: ASSLVARYYEQY
D gene: NA; V gene: TRBV13; J gene: TRBJ1-3; clone size: NA; CDR3 protein: ASSLRGGRSSGNTIY
D gene: NA; V gene: TRBV29-1; J gene: TRBJ2-4; clone size: NA; CDR3 protein: SVAAQAKNIQY
D gene: TRBD2; V gene: TRBV27; J gene: TRBJ2-7; clone size: few; CDR3 protein: ASRLAGVNEQY
D gene: NA; V gene: TRBV5-6; J gene: TRBJ2-1; clone size: NA; CDR3 protein: ASSPGRYNEQF
D gene: NA; V gene: TRBV4-1; J gene: TRBJ1-5; clone size: NA; CDR3 protein: ASSQEQRQPQH
D gene: NA; V gene: TRBV7-9; J gene: TRBJ2-1; clone size: NA; CDR3 protein: ASRRQKNLLSRDNEQF
D gene: NA; V gene: TRBV9; J gene: TRBJ2-1; clone size: NA; CDR3 protein: ASSGQIASGEQF
D gene: TRBD2; V gene: TRBV6-5; J gene: TRBJ2-7; clone size: NA; CDR3 protein: ASSYSRELGEQY
D gene: NA; V gene: TRBV7-3; J gene: TRBJ2-3; clone size: few; CDR3 protein: ASSDGASTDTQY
D gene: NA; V gene: TRBV5-1; J gene: TRBJ2-1; clone size: NA; CDR3 protein: ASSFTSGGSSYNEQF
D gene: NA; V gene: TRBV6-5; J gene: TRBJ2-7; clone size: NA; CDR3 protein: ASSYGESYEQY
D gene: NA; V gene: TRBV5-1; J gene: TRBJ1-1; clone size: few; CDR3 protein: ASSSLTGNTEAF
D gene: NA; V gene: TRBV21-1; J gene: TRBJ2-7; clone size: NA; CDR3 protein: AAAGVHPEQY
D gene: NA; V gene: TRBV6-1; J gene: TRBJ1-5; clone size: NA; CDR3 protein: ASLQQPYQPQH
D gene: NA; V gene: TRBV6-1; J gene: TRBJ1-2; clone size: few; CDR3 protein: ASSPGTRPYGYT
D gene: NA; V gene: TRBV28; J gene: TRBJ2-1; clone size: NA; CDR3 protein: ASSSRINNEQF
D gene: TRBD2; V gene: TRBV28; J gene: TRBJ2-5; clone size: NA; CDR3 protein: ASSRPPGLAGGETQY
D gene: NA; V gene: TRBV6-4; J gene: TRBJ2-1; clone size: NA; CDR3 protein: ASSDQGLSNEQF
D gene: NA; V gene: TRBV5-1; J gene: TRBJ1-5; clone size: NA; CDR3 protein: ASSRVPNQPQH
D gene: TRBD1; V gene: TRBV6-5; J gene: TRBJ1-2; clone size: NA; CDR3 protein: ASGTAVNGYT
D gene: TRBD2; V gene: TRBV9; J gene: TRBJ2-2; clone size: NA; CDR3 protein: ASTTGGSGELF
D gene: NA; V gene: TRBV18; J gene: TRBJ2-5; clone size: NA; CDR3 protein: ASSPPGGRVQETQY
D gene: TRBD2; V gene: TRBV4-3; J gene: TRBJ2-7; clone size: NA; CDR3 protein: ASSQGVGRGNEQY
D gene: NA; V gene: TRBV7-8; J gene: TRBJ2-7; clone size: NA; CDR3 protein: ASSFGHGTYEQY
D gene: TRBD2; V gene: TRBV6-1; J gene: TRBJ2-7; clone size: NA; CDR3 protein: ASTSGSYEQY
D gene: NA; V gene: TRBV27; J gene: TRBJ2-1; clone size: NA; CDR3 protein: ASSQSTYNEQF
D gene: NA; V gene: TRBV2; J gene: TRBJ1-5; clone size: NA; CDR3 protein: ASRAESNQPQH
D gene: TRBD1; V gene: TRBV6-5; J gene: TRBJ1-5; clone size: NA; CDR3 protein: ASSYDRGLAQH
D gene: TRBD2; V gene: TRBV5-6; J gene: TRBJ2-7; clone size: NA; CDR3 protein: ASSKPVGRASEQY